The text below deals with one TCR beta chain. These data originate in a study of identical twins. In germline, CDR1 is ENHRY, CDR2 SYGVKD. CDR3 length: 13 residues. Trimming left V 4 bases short and J 6 bases short, with 10 bases between. MiXCR, applied by TCRdb to the 5' RACE reads, yields one record per CDR3 protein. In the table there are about 490,000 distinct CDR3 sequences, around 15% of which are singletons. This sample also appeared in a second study, on yellow fever vaccine responses in identical twins.

The chain has TRBV10-3 and TRBJ1-5; the D gene is possibly TRBD1 (6 bases). The sequence came from a woman aged 18-29 years in good health. Sequencing was done on a sample of CD4+ T cells sorted from blood. CDR3 nucleotide sequence: TGTGCCATCAGTGGTTCAGGGGTTCAGCCCCAGCATTTT. As protein: CAISGSGVQPQHF.